This TCR beta chain was identified in a study of technical replicates of blood from several donors. CDR1 and CDR2 (germline): LGHNT, FRNRAP. This CDR3 has 15 amino acids. Measured with immunoSEQ multiplex PCR; TCRdb has only the in-frame clones, and not every one. The sample carries fewer than 100,000 clones, around 97% recorded once. This receptor was taken from a human donor in good health. The sample consisted of T cells isolated from PBMCs. The gene calls are TRBV12-5 and TRBJ2-3; 7 bases are a match to TRBD2. CDR3 amino acids: CARHWEGPGTDTQYF. The DNA for the CDR3 is TGTGCCCGGCACTGGGAGGGGCCAGGCACAGATACGCAGTATTTT.